This TCR beta chain was recovered during a study of blood T cell repertoires in COVID-19. Study background: In each case, the material was cDNA or gDNA derived from T cells, B-cell-depleted T cells, or PBMCs.

Clones were sequenced by immunoSEQ multiplex PCR, and TCRdb holds only the in-frame ones, with some missing. The sample yields some 200,000 clones, 85% to 90% seen once. In this sample, this clone turned up once. The CDR3 loop spans 17 amino acids. The J segment lost 0 bases and the V segment lost 1 base, leaving 2 bases of the junction unmatched. Per the germline V gene, CDR1 is LNHDA and CDR2 is SQIVND (reference sequence). The TCR was taken from a man at least 80 years old with acute or convalescent COVID-19. This sequence joins TRBV19 and TRBJ2-1, with TRBD2 matching 11 bases. Sequenced sample: peripheral blood. The chain's CDR3 is CASSIAGLAASYNEQFF. Written as DNA, the CDR3 is TGTGCCAGTAGTATAGCGGGACTAGCGGCCTCCTACAATGAGCAGTTCTTC.